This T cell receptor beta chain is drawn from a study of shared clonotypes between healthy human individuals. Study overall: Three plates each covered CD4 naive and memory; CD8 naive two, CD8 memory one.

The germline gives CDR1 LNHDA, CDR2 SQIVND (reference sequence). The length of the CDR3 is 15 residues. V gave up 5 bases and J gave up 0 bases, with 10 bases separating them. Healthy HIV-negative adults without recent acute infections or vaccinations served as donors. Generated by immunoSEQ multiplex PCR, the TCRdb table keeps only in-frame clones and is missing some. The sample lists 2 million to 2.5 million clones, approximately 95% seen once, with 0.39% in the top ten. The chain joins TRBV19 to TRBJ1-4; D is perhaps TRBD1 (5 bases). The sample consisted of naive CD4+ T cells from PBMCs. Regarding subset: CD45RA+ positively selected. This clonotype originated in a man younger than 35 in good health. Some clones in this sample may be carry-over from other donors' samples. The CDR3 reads CASSGQGATNEKLFF. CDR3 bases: TGTGCCAGTAGTGGGCAGGGAGCAACTAATGAAAAACTGTTTTTT.